This T cell receptor beta chain was captured in a study of identical twins. This clonotype has a handful of counts. TCRdb fed the 5' RACE reads into MiXCR, producing one record per CDR3 protein. Seen here are 500,000 to 650,000 distinct CDR3 sequences, around 7.4% observed once, and the top ten hold 1.6%. V lost 7 bases to trimming and J lost 7 bases, with 19 bases between them. Germline values: CDR1 KGHDR, CDR2 SFDVKD. The CDR3 is made up of 15 amino acids. These data were likewise used in another study, on yellow fever vaccine responses in identical twins.

Sequencing was done on a sample of PBMCs. This TCR came from a woman in her late teens or twenties in good health. The genes are TRBV24-1 and TRBJ2-1; D is possibly TRBD1 or TRBD2 (5 bases each). The CDR3 sequence is CATSWAGSLSNEQFF. CDR3 DNA sequence: TGTGCCACCAGCTGGGCAGGGAGTTTGTCAAATGAGCAGTTCTTC.